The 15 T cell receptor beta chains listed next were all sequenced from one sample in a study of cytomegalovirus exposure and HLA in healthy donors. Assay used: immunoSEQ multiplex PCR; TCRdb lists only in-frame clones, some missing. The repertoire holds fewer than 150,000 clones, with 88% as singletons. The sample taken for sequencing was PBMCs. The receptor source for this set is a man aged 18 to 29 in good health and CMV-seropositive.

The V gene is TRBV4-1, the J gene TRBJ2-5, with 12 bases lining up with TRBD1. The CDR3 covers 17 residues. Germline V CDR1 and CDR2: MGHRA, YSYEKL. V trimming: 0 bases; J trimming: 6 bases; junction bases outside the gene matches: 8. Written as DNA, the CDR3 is TGCGCCAGCAGCCAAGACGCAGGGACAGGGGGCCTAAAGACCCAGTACTTC. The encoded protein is CASSQDAGTGGLKTQYF.

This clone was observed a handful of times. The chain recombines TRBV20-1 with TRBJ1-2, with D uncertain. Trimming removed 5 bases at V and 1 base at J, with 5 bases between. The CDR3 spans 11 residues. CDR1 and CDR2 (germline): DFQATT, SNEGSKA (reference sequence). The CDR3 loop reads CSAYNNYGYTF. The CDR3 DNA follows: TGCAGTGCTTACAATAACTATGGCTACACCTTC.

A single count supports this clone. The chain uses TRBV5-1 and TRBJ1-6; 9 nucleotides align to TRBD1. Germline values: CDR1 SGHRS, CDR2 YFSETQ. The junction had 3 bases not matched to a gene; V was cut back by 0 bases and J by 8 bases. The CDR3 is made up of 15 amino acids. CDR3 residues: CASSLDGTGYSPLHF. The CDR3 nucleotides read TGCGCCAGCAGCTTGGACGGGACAGGGTATTCACCCCTCCACTTT.

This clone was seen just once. CDR3 loop: CASSPGTAVSGANVLTF. In nucleotides, the CDR3 is TGTGCCAGCTCACCAGGGACAGCGGTTTCTGGGGCCAACGTCCTGACTTTC. The J gene is TRBJ2-6, the V gene TRBV18; 7 bases agree with TRBD1. The CDR3 sequence is 17 residues long. Germline V gene data show CDR1 as KGHSH and CDR2 as LQKENI. Germline trimming cut 2 bases from V and 1 base from J; bases unmatched to any gene: 5.

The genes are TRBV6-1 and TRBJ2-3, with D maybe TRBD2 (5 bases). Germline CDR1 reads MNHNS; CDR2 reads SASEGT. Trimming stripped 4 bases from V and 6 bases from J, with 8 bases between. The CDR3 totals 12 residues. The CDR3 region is CASSGGSDTQYF. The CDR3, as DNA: TGTGCCAGCAGTGGAGGGTCCGATACGCAGTATTTT.

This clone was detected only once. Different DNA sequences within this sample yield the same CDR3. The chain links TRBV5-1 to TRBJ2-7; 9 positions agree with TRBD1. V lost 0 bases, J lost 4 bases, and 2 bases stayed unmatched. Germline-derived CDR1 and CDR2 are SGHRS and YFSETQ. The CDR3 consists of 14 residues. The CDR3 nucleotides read TGCGCCAGCAGCTTGGGACAGGGGGTATACGAGCAGTACTTC. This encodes CASSLGQGVYEQYF.

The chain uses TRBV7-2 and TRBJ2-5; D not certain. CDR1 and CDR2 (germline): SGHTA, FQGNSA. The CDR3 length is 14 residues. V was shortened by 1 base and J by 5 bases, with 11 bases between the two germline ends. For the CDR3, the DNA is TGTGCCAGCAGCTTAGGCCCTCTCAGGGAGACCCAGTACTTC. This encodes CASSLGPLRETQYF. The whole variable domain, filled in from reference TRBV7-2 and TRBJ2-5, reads GAGVSQSPSNKVTEKGKDVELRCDPISGHTALYWYRQSLGQGLEFLIYFQGNSAPDKSGLPSDRFSAERTGGSVSTLTIQRTQQEDSAVYLCASSLGPLRETQYFGPGTRLLVL.

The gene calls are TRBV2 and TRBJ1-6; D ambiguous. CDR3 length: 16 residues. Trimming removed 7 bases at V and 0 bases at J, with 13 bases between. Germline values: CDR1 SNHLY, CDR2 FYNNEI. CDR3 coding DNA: TGTGCCAGCATATCGCTTCCGAGCTCCTATAATTCACCCCTCCACTTT. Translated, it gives CASISLPSSYNSPLHF.

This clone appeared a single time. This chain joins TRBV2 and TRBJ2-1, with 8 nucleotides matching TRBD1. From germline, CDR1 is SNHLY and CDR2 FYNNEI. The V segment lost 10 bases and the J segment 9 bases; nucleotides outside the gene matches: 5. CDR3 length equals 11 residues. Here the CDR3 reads CATDRDSEQFF. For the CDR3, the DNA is TGTGCCACGGACAGGGATAGTGAGCAGTTCTTC.

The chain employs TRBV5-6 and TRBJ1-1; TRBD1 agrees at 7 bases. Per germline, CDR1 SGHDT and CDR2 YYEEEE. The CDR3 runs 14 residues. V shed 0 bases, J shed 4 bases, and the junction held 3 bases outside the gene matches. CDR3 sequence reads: CASSLEGAGTEAFF. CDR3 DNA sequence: TGTGCCAGCAGCTTGGAGGGGGCTGGCACTGAAGCTTTCTTT. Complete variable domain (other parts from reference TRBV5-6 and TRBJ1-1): DAGVTQSPTHLIKTRGQQVTLRCSPKSGHDTVSWYQQALGQGPQFIFQYYEEEERQRGNFPDRFSGHQFPNYSSELNVNALLLGDSALYLCASSLEGAGTEAFFGQGTRLTVV.

Here the CDR3 DNA reads TGTGCCAGCTCACTGGACAGGTTCAATCAGCCCCAGCATTTT. Its protein is CASSLDRFNQPQHF. V is TRBV18 and J is TRBJ1-5, with 7 positions matching TRBD1. Germline CDR1 KGHSH, CDR2 LQKENI. The ends lost 4 bases at V and 3 bases at J; junction bases unmatched: 3. The CDR3 contains 14 residues. Full variable domain (outside the CDR3, taken from reference TRBV18 and TRBJ1-5): NAGVMQNPRHLVRRRGQEARLRCSPMKGHSHVYWYRQLPEEGLKFMVYLQKENIIDESGMPKERFSAEFPKEGPSILRIQQVVRGDSAAYFCASSLDRFNQPQHFGDGTRLSIL.

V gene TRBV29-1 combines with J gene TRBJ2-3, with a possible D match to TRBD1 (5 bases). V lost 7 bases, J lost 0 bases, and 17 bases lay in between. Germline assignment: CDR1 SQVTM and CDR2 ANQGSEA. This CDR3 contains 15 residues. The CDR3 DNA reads TGCAGCGCCACCCAGGGTTCGACCAGCACAGATACGCAGTATTTT. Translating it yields CSATQGSTSTDTQYF.

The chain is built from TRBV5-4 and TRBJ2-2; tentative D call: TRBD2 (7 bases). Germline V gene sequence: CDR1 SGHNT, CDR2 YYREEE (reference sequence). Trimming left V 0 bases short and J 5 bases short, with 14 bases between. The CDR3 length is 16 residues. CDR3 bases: TGTGCCAGCAGCTTGGCACAGGGAGGGGGAACCGGGGAGCTGTTTTTT. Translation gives CASSLAQGGGTGELFF.

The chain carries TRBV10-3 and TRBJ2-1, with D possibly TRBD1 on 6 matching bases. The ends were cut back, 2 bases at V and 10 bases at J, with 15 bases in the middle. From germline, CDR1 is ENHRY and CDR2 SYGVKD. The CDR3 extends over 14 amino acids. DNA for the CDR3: TGTGCCATCAGTGAGCAGGGGACCGGAGGCGAGCAGTTCTTC. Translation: CAISEQGTGGEQFF.

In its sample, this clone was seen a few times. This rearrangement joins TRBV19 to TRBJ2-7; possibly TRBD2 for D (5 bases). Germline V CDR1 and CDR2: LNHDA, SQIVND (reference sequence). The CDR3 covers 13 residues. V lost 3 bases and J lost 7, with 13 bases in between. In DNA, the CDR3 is TGTGCCAGTAGTATCCTCGGGGTGGGGGAGCAGTACTTC. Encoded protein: CASSILGVGEQYF.